A selection of T cell receptor beta chains follows, all from one sample in a study of post-analysis software for immune sequencing data. TCRdb processed the PCR reads anew with MiXCR; each CDR3 protein has one entry. The sample consists of fewer than 850,000 distinct CDR3 sequences, 30% of them appearing once. The sequenced material came from blood. The receptors originated from a girl aged 10 to 17 with multiple sclerosis. CDR3s include the opening cysteine and the closing phenylalanine or tryptophan. The D gene is left open where the match is weak. Clone sizes are given selectively: once, few, many, or a class where the clone is expanded.

TRBV20-1	TRBJ2-7	NA	TRBD2	TGCAGTGCTAGTTACCGACGGGGACTAGCGGGAGGGCCGGGCTACGAGCAGTACTTC	CSASYRRGLAGGPGYEQYF
TRBV18	TRBJ1-6	NA	NA	TGTGCCAGCTCACCACCATCTTATAATTCACCCCTCCACTTT	CASSPPSYNSPLHF
TRBV7-9	TRBJ2-3	few	NA	TGTGCCAGCAGCTTACCCCAGAAGCAAGGGGGCACAGATACGCAGTATTTT	CASSLPQKQGGTDTQYF
TRBV12-3/TRBV12-4	TRBJ1-5	few	TRBD1	TGTGCCAGCAGTCTCAGACAGGGTAGTCAGCCCCAGCATTTT	CASSLRQGSQPQHF
TRBV9	TRBJ1-1	few	NA	TGTGCCAGCAGCACACAGGGTCTAGGCACTGAAGCTTTCTTT	CASSTQGLGTEAFF
TRBV20-1	TRBJ1-1	NA	NA	TGCAGCGCCGACAGGATGAACACTGAAGCTTTCTTT	CSADRMNTEAFF
TRBV20-1	TRBJ2-7	few	NA	TGCAGTGCTGTACGGACTGCTGGATACGAGCAGTACTTC	CSAVRTAGYEQYF
TRBV7-9	TRBJ1-2	NA	NA	TGTGCCAGCAGCTTAGTAAGGGGGACGGATGGCTACACCTTC	CASSLVRGTDGYTF
TRBV12-3/TRBV12-4	TRBJ2-1	NA	TRBD2	TGTGCCAGCGGTGGCGGGGGGGGACCTCAGTTCTTC	CASGGGGGPQFF
TRBV6-6	TRBJ2-7	few	NA	TGTGCCAGCAGTTCCGCCCGGGGCGGTAGCTCCTACGAGCAGTACTTC	CASSSARGGSSYEQYF
TRBV11-2	TRBJ2-7	NA	TRBD1	TGTGCCAGCAGCTTCACAGGGGGGTTCTACGAGCAGTACTTC	CASSFTGGFYEQYF
TRBV11-2	TRBJ2-7	NA	NA	TGTGCCAGCAGCTTTCGGAGCGGGCCCTACGAGCAGTACTTC	CASSFRSGPYEQYF
TRBV6-2/TRBV6-3	TRBJ2-7	NA	TRBD1	TGTGCCAGCAGTACGAGGGACAGGGGGGACCTATGGCAGTACTTC	CASSTRDRGDLWQYF
TRBV21-1	TRBJ1-1	NA	NA	TGTGCCAGCAGCAGTGACAGGCTCACTGAAGCTTTCTTT	CASSSDRLTEAFF
TRBV12-3/TRBV12-4	TRBJ1-5	NA	TRBD1	TGTGCCAGCAGTCCGCTGACAGGGCGAAGCAATCAGCCCCAGCATTTT	CASSPLTGRSNQPQHF
TRBV5-8	TRBJ1-2	few	NA	TGTGCCGTACCTACTTGGCCCGGCTACACCTTC	CAVPTWPGYTF
TRBV5-1	TRBJ1-2	few	NA	TGCGCCAGCAGCTTGGAAGTGACGGGCTATGGCTACACCTTC	CASSLEVTGYGYTF
TRBV6-6	TRBJ2-4	few	NA	TGTGCCAGCAGTTTGGGGCCCCCTGGGACCTGGGAGAACATTCAGTACTTC	CASSLGPPGTWENIQYF
TRBV7-2	TRBJ2-5	few	TRBD2	TGTGCCAGCAGCTTAAACGGAGGCGGGGGGGTACAAGAGACCCAGTACTTC	CASSLNGGGGVQETQYF
TRBV4-1	TRBJ2-1	NA	NA	TGCGCCAGCAGCCAAGATCCGGGACAAACAACCTACAATGAGCAGTTCTTC	CASSQDPGQTTYNEQFF
TRBV5-1	TRBJ2-5	NA	TRBD2	TGCGCCAGCAGCTTGGAAGCGGGAGGGCCGGGAGAGACCCAGTACTTC	CASSLEAGGPGETQYF
TRBV29-1	TRBJ1-2	NA	TRBD1	TGCTGCGCGTGGGACAGGGGGAACTATGGCTACACCTTC	CCAWDRGNYGYTF
TRBV9	TRBJ2-3	few	NA	TGTGCCAGCAGCGCCTGGAAAACTAGCACAGATACGCAGTATTTT	CASSAWKTSTDTQYF
TRBV10-3	TRBJ2-3	NA	TRBD2	TGTGCCGCGGCGAGTTCGGGGGGGCGTTACACAGATACGCAGTATTTT	CAAASSGGRYTDTQYF
TRBV18	TRBJ1-6	NA	NA	TGTGCCAGCTCACCGTACGCTGGCGAGGATTCACCCCTCCACTTT	CASSPYAGEDSPLHF